This T cell receptor beta chain is from a study of blood T cell repertoires in COVID-19. Study-wide context: In each case, the material was cDNA or gDNA derived from T cells, B-cell-depleted T cells, or PBMCs.

This clone was seen only a few times. Per germline, CDR1 SGHTS and CDR2 YDEGEE. This CDR3 region has 17 residues. With 4 bases removed from V and 4 bases from J, the gap between germline ends came to 20 bases. Study processing details: For nucleated cells, counts were estimated from reference gene primer amplification. Measured with immunoSEQ multiplex PCR; TCRdb has only the in-frame clones, and not every one. The V and J calls and clone size were taken over from that table, and D and trimming were inferred from the DNA. The sample records about 330,000 clones, roughly 86% being singletons. Those enrolled in Seattle joined during active infection and were followed longitudinally afterward.

The sequence derives from a man aged 30 to 39 with COVID-19, enrolled during active disease. The specimen was peripheral blood. This chain links TRBV5-8 with TRBJ2-2, with D tentatively TRBD2 (5 bases). CDR3 DNA: TGTGCCAGCAGCCCTTGGAATGGTGGGAGTTTCACCGGGGAGCTGTTTTTT. This encodes CASSPWNGGSFTGELFF.